This paragraph reports one T cell receptor (beta chain). This sample is drawn from a study of cytomegalovirus exposure and HLA in healthy donors. In germline, CDR1 is MGHDK, CDR2 SYGVNS. The CDR3 spans 14 residues. V lost 6 bases, J lost 3 bases, and 11 bases lay in between. In the PCR, 60 Vbeta and 13 Jbeta primers were used. Generated by immunoSEQ multiplex PCR, the TCRdb table keeps only in-frame clones and is missing some. The table shows some 100,000 clones, with 60% to 75% occurring only once. The sequence derives from a female donor in good health and CMV-seropositive. The J gene is TRBJ2-2, the V gene TRBV25-1; D possibly corresponds to TRBD2 (6 bases). The sequencing sample was made of PBMCs. The CDR3 DNA follows: TGTGCCAGCAGAGGAGGGACGCACACCGGGGAGCTGTTTTTT. This translates into CASRGGTHTGELFF.